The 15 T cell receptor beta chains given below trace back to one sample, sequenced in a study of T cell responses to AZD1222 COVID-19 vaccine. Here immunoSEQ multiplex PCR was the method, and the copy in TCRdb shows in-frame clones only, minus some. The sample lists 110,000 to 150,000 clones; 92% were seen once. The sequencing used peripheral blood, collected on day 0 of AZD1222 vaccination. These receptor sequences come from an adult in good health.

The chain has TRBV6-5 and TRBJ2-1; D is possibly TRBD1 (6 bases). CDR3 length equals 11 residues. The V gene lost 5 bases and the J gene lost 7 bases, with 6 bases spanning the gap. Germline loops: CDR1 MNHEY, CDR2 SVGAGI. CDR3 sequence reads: CASSTGNEQFF. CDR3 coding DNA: TGTGCCAGCAGTACAGGGAATGAGCAGTTCTTC.

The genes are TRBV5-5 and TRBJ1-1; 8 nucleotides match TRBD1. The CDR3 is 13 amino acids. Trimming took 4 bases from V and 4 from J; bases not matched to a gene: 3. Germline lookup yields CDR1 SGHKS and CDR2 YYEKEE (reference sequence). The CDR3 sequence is CASSKDRATEAFF. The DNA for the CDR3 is TGTGCCAGCAGCAAGGACAGGGCCACTGAAGCTTTCTTT.

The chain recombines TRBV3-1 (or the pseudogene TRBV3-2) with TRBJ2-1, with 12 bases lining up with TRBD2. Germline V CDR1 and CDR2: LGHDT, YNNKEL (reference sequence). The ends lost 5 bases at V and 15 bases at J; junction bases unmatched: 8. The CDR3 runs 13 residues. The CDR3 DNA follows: TGTGCCAGCAGCTTCCTAGCGGGAGGGCAAGCGTTCTTC. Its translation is CASSFLAGGQAFF.

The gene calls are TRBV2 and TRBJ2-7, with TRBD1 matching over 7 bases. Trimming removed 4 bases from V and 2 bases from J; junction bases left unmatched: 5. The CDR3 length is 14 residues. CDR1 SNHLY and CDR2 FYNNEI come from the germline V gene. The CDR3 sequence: CASSVDRATYEQYF. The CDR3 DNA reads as TGTGCCAGCAGTGTCGACAGGGCTACCTACGAGCAGTACTTC.

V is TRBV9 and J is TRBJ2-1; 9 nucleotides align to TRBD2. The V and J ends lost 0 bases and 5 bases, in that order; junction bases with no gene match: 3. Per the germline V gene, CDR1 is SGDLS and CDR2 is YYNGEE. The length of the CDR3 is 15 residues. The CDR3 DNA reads TGTGCCAGCAGCGTAGGACTAGCGGCCCACAATGAGCAGTTCTTC. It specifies CASSVGLAAHNEQFF.

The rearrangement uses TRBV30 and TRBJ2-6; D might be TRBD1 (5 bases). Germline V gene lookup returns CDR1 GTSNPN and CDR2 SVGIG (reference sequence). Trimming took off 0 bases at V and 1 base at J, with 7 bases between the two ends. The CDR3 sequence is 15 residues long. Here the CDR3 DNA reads TGTGCCTGGAGTGTACAGGCATCTGGGGCCAACGTCCTGACTTTC. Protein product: CAWSVQASGANVLTF.

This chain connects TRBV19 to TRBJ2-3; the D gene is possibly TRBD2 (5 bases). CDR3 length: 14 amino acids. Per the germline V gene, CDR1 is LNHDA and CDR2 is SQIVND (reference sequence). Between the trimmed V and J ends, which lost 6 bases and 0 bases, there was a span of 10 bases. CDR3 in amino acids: CASRLDLSTDTQYF. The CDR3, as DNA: TGTGCCAGTAGACTAGACCTTAGCACAGATACGCAGTATTTT. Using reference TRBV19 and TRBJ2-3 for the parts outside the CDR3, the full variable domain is DGGITQSPKYLFRKEGQNVTLSCEQNLNHDAMYWYRQDPGQGLRLIYYSQIVNDFQKGDIAEGYSVSREKKESFPLTVTSAQKNPTAFYLCASRLDLSTDTQYFGPGTRLTVL.

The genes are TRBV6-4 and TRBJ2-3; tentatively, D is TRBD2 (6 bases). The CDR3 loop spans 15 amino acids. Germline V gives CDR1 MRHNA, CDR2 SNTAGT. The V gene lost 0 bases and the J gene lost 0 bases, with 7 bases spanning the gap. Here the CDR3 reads CASSDSEGSTDTQYF. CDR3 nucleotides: TGTGCCAGCAGTGACTCGGAGGGGAGCACAGATACGCAGTATTTT.

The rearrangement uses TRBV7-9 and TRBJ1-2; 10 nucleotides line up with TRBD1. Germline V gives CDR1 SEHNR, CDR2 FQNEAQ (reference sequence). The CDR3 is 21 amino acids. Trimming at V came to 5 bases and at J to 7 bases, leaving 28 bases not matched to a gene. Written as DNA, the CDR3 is TGTGCCAGCAGCCGGGACAGGGGTCAATTTCCCACCAGCTCTCTGGGGAGTGGCTACACCTTC. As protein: CASSRDRGQFPTSSLGSGYTF.

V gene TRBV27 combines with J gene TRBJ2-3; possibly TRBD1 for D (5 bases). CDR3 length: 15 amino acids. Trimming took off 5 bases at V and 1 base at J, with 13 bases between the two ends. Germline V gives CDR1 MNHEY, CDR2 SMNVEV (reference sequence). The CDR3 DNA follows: TGTGCCAGCAGTCTTGGGCCCAGGGGCACAGATACGCAGTATTTT. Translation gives CASSLGPRGTDTQYF.

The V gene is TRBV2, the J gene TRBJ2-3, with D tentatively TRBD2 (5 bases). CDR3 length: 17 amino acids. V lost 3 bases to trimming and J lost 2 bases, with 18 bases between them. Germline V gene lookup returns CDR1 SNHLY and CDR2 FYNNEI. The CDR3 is CASSDGLGGISTDTQYF. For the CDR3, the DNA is TGTGCCAGCAGTGACGGACTCGGCGGAATTTCCACAGATACGCAGTATTTT.

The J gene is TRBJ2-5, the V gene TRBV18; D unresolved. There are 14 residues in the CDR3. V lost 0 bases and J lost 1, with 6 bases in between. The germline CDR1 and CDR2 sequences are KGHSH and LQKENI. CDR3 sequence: CASSPPPTQETQYF. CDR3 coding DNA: TGTGCCAGCTCACCACCCCCCACCCAAGAGACCCAGTACTTC.

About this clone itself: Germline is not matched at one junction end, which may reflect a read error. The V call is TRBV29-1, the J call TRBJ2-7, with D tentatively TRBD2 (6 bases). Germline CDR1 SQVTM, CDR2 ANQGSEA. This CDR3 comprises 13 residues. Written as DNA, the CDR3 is TGCAGCGTCGAAGGGCGGGGAGAGGACGAGCAGTACTTC. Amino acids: CSVEGRGEDEQYF.

CDR3 nucleotides: TGCGCCAGCAGCCAATTGGGCCGGGTTAGCACAGATACGCAGTATTTT. Protein: CASSQLGRVSTDTQYF. The chain joins TRBV4-1 to TRBJ2-3; the D is unclear. The V end lost 2 bases, the J end lost 0 bases, and 12 bases lay between the germline ends. Germline-derived CDR1 and CDR2 are MGHRA and YSYEKL. This CDR3 comprises 16 residues.

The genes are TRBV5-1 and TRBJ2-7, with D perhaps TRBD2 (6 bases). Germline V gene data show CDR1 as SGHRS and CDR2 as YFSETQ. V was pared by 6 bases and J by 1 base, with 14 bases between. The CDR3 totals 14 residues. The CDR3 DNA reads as TGCGCCAGCAAAAGGACTATGGGTTCCTACGAGCAGTACTTC. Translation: CASKRTMGSYEQYF.